This T cell receptor beta chain is drawn from a study of siplizumab effects on memory and regulatory T cells (dated by TCRdb to between 2018 and 2020). Describing the broader study: The study looked at the effect of siplizumab, an anti-CD2 antibody, on alloreactive T-cell subsets in allogeneic mixed lymphocyte reactions made from human PBMCs.

Relative to germline, V is missing 1 base and J is missing 7 bases, with 0 bases of the junction outside any gene match. From a lookup of the germline V gene (reference sequence), CDR1 and CDR2 are LNHDA and SQIVND. The cysteine opens and the phenylalanine closes a CDR3 of 13 amino acids. Of all the DNA, just the CDR3 is kept, 39 bases in frame from base 1. In this sample, this clone turned up once. What this receptor recognizes is not known. Base-call qualities are not available, and no considerably larger clone is one nucleotide away. The research as a whole found: Greater diversity appeared to be present in unstimulated naive T cells than in memory T cells, and a substantial contribution to the alloresponse seemed to be made by naive cells. Roughly 80-95% of proliferating CD4+ or CD8+ clones could not be assigned a naive or memory phenotype. The suppressive function of proliferating Tregs from siplizumab cultures was not functionally confirmed. Because sequences below about 10^-5 frequency were poorly captured, only a minor fraction of alloreactive clones could be mapped to unstimulated subsets. In reactions with siplizumab, an average of about 75% of mappable alloreactive CD4+ clones were Treg-derived, compared with around 28% in control reactions. The cumulative frequency of alloreactive sequences that could be traced back to unstimulated CD4+ memory T cells was significantly reduced by siplizumab.

Sorted unstimulated T cells and proliferating T cells recovered from mixed lymphocyte reactions were subjected to TCRbeta CDR3 sequencing. Fresh whole blood from approximately ten HLA-typed healthy donors was used to isolate PBMCs. Libraries came from the immunoSEQ multiplex PCR assay. The deep sequencing platform assayed around 94,000 TCR templates per sample. Genomic DNA extracted from sorted T cells was used for TCRbeta CDR3 sequencing. As for the authors' bioinformatics: Clonal analysis of TCRbeta CDR3 data was done in the R programming language. Comparing unstimulated samples against CFSE-low samples taken after the reaction was how alloreactive CD4+ and CD8+ clones were defined. Regulatory or non-regulatory origin was assigned to alloreactive CD4+ clones by matching of sequences to sorted unstimulated Treg and non-Treg repertoires. The table comes from immuneACCESS by way of TCRdb, which keeps in-frame sequences with V and J called. Part of the clones is missing from these tables; in studies checked, under half for an unresolved V gene and the rest for unknown reasons. From that table come the V and J calls and clone size; the DNA was used to work out D and trimming. The sample records tens of thousands of clones, around 90% of which are singletons. Approximately 28% of the sample is in the top ten clones.

The chain links TRBV19 with TRBJ2-1, and 8 junction bases match TRBD1. The sequence was collected from a human donor in good health. The sequenced sample consisted of CD8+ T cells sorted from blood. The CDR3 protein sequence reads: CASSIGQGNEQFF. At the DNA level, the sequence is TGTGCCAGTAGTATAGGACAGGGGAATGAGCAGTTCTTC.